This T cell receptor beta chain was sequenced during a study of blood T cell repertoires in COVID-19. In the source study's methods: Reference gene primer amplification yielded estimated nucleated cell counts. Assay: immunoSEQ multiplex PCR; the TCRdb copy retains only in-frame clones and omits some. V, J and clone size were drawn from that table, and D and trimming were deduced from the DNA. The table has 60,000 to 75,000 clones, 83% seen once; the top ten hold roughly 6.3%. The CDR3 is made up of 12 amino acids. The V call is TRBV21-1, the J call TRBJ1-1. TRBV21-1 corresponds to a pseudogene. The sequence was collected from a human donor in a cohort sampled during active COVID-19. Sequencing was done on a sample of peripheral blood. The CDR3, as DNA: TGTGCCAGCAGCAGTTCTAACACTGAAGCTTTCTTT. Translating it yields CASSSSNTEAFF.